The 10 T cell receptor beta chains below all came from one sample that was sequenced in a study of technical replicates of blood from a handful of donors. Profiling relied on immunoSEQ multiplex PCR, and the TCRdb table lists in-frame clones only, not all of them. Of about 83,000 clones in the sample, roughly 94% were seen once. The material sequenced was T cells isolated from PBMCs. The receptors stem from a human donor in good health.

CDR3 DNA: TGCGCCAGCAGCTTGGCAGCGGGGGGGAACACTGAAGCTTTCTTT. This translates into CASSLAAGGNTEAFF. The chain couples TRBV5-1 to TRBJ1-1, with D perhaps TRBD1 (5 bases). Germline V gene lookup returns CDR1 SGHRS and CDR2 YFSETQ. V was pared by 0 bases and J by 1 base, with 10 bases between. The CDR3 has 15 residues.

The chain carries TRBV27 and TRBJ2-7; no reliable D call. The V and J ends lost 5 bases and 3 bases respectively, with 14 bases between them. CDR3 length: 14 amino acids. Germline CDR1 reads MNHEY; CDR2 reads SMNVEV (reference sequence). For the CDR3, the DNA is TGTGCCAGCAGTCCTTCACCGGGTGGCTACGAGCAGTACTTC. Its translation: CASSPSPGGYEQYF.

The chain carries TRBV11-2 and TRBJ2-7; 7 nucleotides align to TRBD2. The CDR3 runs 14 residues. CDR1 SGHAT and CDR2 FQNNGV come from the germline V gene. The V and J ends lost 3 bases and 2 bases, in that order; junction bases with no gene match: 4. Written as DNA, the CDR3 is TGTGCCAGCAGCTTTACCAGCGGGGCCTACGAGCAGTACTTC. It specifies CASSFTSGAYEQYF.

The rearrangement joins TRBV5-4 to TRBJ1-2; D is uncertain. There are 13 residues in the CDR3. The V end was cut by 6 bases, the J end by 4 bases, with 13 bases between. Per the germline V gene, CDR1 is SGHNT and CDR2 is YYREEE (reference sequence). The CDR3 coding sequence is TGTGCCAGCAACATGGGAGGGAGCTATGGCTACACCTTC. Protein product: CASNMGGSYGYTF.

The genes are TRBV15 and TRBJ2-1; 11 positions match TRBD2. Germline trimming cut 0 bases from V and 6 bases from J; bases unmatched to any gene: 10. The CDR3 consists of 18 residues. Germline-derived CDR1 and CDR2 are LNHNV and YYDKDF (reference sequence). As DNA, the CDR3 is TGTGCCACCAGCAGAGATCTCCCCGGGACTAGCGGCGGCAATGAGCAGTTCTTC. Translation gives CATSRDLPGTSGGNEQFF.

V is TRBV5-1 and J is TRBJ1-1, with TRBD1 matching 8 bases. The V and J ends lost 1 base and 1 base, in that order; junction bases with no gene match: 3. The CDR3 has 15 residues. Germline CDR1 is SGHRS and CDR2 is YFSETQ. The CDR3 reads CASSLTGTGNTEAFF. The CDR3 nucleotides are TGCGCCAGCAGCTTGACCGGGACAGGGAACACTGAAGCTTTCTTT.

The DNA for the CDR3 is TGTGCCAGCAGCTACGGACTAGCGGGGGAGACCTACGAGCAGTACTTC. It codes for CASSYGLAGETYEQYF. This chain joins TRBV13 and TRBJ2-7, with 13 bases aligning to TRBD2. J was trimmed by 2 bases and V by 4 bases; bases with no gene match: 5. The germline V gene encodes CDR1 PRHDT and CDR2 FYEKMQ (reference sequence). This CDR3 spans 16 amino acids. Full variable domain (remainder filled in from reference TRBV13 and TRBJ2-7): AAGVIQSPRHLIKEKRETATLKCYPIPRHDTVYWYQQGPGQDPQFLISFYEKMQSDKGSIPDRFSAQQFSDYHSELNMSSLELGDSALYFCASSYGLAGETYEQYFGPGTRLTVT.

The rearrangement uses TRBV5-8 and TRBJ1-2; D not certain. The CDR3 is 14 amino acids. Deletions cut 3 bases from V and 5 bases from J, with 14 bases between. CDR1 SGHTS and CDR2 YDEGEE come from the germline V gene. The CDR3 is CASSWPGSGYGYTF. The CDR3 nucleotides are TGTGCCAGCAGCTGGCCCGGGTCTGGGTATGGCTACACCTTC.

This chain links TRBV5-6 with TRBJ1-5, with unresolved D. Trimming shortened V by 3 bases and J by 2 bases, and 12 bases separated the two germline ends. The CDR3 loop spans 15 amino acids. Germline loops: CDR1 SGHDT, CDR2 YYEEEE. In DNA form, the CDR3 reads TGTGCCAGCAGCTCTTCACCCGGGGGCAATCAGCCCCAGCATTTT. Its translation: CASSSSPGGNQPQHF. Together with reference TRBV5-6 and TRBJ1-5, the CDR3 gives the full variable domain: DAGVTQSPTHLIKTRGQQVTLRCSPKSGHDTVSWYQQALGQGPQFIFQYYEEEERQRGNFPDRFSGHQFPNYSSELNVNALLLGDSALYLCASSSSPGGNQPQHFGDGTRLSIL.

The chain combines TRBV7-2 with TRBJ2-5, with TRBD1 matching over 7 bases. Germline V gene lookup returns CDR1 SGHTA and CDR2 FQGNSA. The CDR3 consists of 14 residues. With V trimmed by 4 bases and J by 4 bases, 6 bases remained unmatched. The CDR3 coding sequence is TGTGCCAGCAGCTCCCGGGACAGAGGAGAGACCCAGTACTTC. The encoded protein is CASSSRDRGETQYF.